This T cell receptor beta chain was sequenced for a study of technical replicates of blood from several donors. The V end lost 0 bases, the J end lost 2 bases, and 19 bases lay between the germline ends. Germline CDR1 SGDLS, CDR2 YYNGEE. CDR3 size: 18 residues. TCRdb's table, derived via immunoSEQ multiplex PCR, lists solely in-frame clones and lacks some. The sample holds more than 65,000 clones, roughly 94% seen once. The sequencing sample was made of T cells isolated from PBMCs. V usage is TRBV9 and J usage is TRBJ2-3; tentatively, D is TRBD2 (6 bases). The receptor comes from a human donor in good health. CDR3 residues: CASSVVEGKGRLTDTQYF. The CDR3 nucleotides are TGTGCCAGCAGCGTAGTAGAGGGGAAAGGGAGGCTCACAGATACGCAGTATTTT.